This passage covers 15 T cell receptor beta chains from one sample sequenced in a study of T cell repertoires in cytomegalovirus infection. MiXCR was run by TCRdb on the reads, yielding one entry per CDR3 protein. The sample shows under 450,000 distinct CDR3 sequences, about 34% of them seen only once. These receptors' targets are unknown. The input for sequencing was cultured PBMCs, taken from culture after CMV antigen stimulation. The source is a human donor in good health (CMV status not recorded). Some clones in this sample may be carry-over from other donors' samples.

With regard to this clonotype: Germline is not matched at one junction end, which may reflect a read error. The chain recombines TRBV7-2 with TRBJ2-2, with D maybe TRBD2 (7 bases). CDR1 and CDR2 from the germline V gene are SGHTA and FQGNSA. The CDR3 covers 15 residues. DNA of the CDR3: TGTGCCAGCAGACAGGGACTACCCAACACCGGGGAGCTGTTATTT. Translating it yields CASRQGLPNTGELLF.

This clonotype was seen a handful of times. The rearrangement joins TRBV7-9 to TRBJ2-7; the D gene is possibly TRBD1 (6 bases). V was shortened by 5 bases and J by 7 bases, with 21 bases between the two germline ends. Germline lookup yields CDR1 SEHNR and CDR2 FQNEAQ (reference sequence). The CDR3 totals 15 residues. CDR3 DNA sequence: TGTGCCAGCAGCGAAAGGTCGACAGGCCTTTGGGAGCAGTACTTC. This gives the protein CASSERSTGLWEQYF.

V and J are TRBV7-9 and TRBJ2-3, with D hard to call. This CDR3 region has 16 residues. Trimming removed 3 bases at V and 1 base at J, with 14 bases between. CDR1 and CDR2 from the germline V gene are SEHNR and FQNEAQ (reference sequence). The CDR3 DNA sequence: TGTGCCAGCAGCTTCCGAGTGAACGGAGGCACAGATACGCAGTATTTT. This gives the protein CASSFRVNGGTDTQYF.

On this clonotype itself: A junction boundary mismatches the germline segment, possibly from a read error. The V call is TRBV11-2, the J call TRBJ1-1, with TRBD1 identical over 9 bases. CDR1 and CDR2 from the germline V gene are SGHAT and FQNNGV. There are 17 residues in the CDR3. CDR3 residues: CACSLAHPGQGVAEAFF. CDR3 DNA: TGTGCCTGCAGCTTAGCCCACCCGGGACAGGGTGTCGCTGAAGCTTTCTTT.

The chain employs TRBV6-5 and TRBJ2-2; a weak D match, TRBD2 (6 bases). Germline values: CDR1 MNHEY, CDR2 SVGAGI. CDR3 size: 16 residues. V lost 6 bases and J 4 bases, leaving 18 bases between the germline ends. DNA for the CDR3: TGTGCCAGCAGGCCCTTCCCCTCCGGGGGCACCGGGGAGCTGTTTTTT. This translates into CASRPFPSGGTGELFF.

The chain carries TRBV6-5 and TRBJ1-2, with 7 positions matching TRBD1. The CDR3 contains 14 residues. With 1 base clipped from V and 4 bases from J, the junction kept 3 bases outside the gene matches. The germline V gene has CDR1 MNHEY and CDR2 SVGAGI. The CDR3 region has the DNA TGTGCCAGCAGTTACTACAGGGGAGGCTATGGCTACACCTTC. This gives the protein CASSYYRGGYGYTF.

This clonotype was detected once. The rearrangement uses TRBV4-3 and TRBJ1-2; D ambiguous. The germline CDR1 and CDR2 sequences are LGHNA and YSLEER. This CDR3 has 15 amino acids. Trimming cost V 2 bases and J 2 bases, with 12 bases left between them. The CDR3 loop is CASSQRQAANYGYTF. The CDR3 coding sequence is TGCGCCAGCAGCCAAAGGCAGGCGGCAAACTATGGCTACACCTTC.

The rearrangement links TRBV3-1 to TRBJ2-7, with a weak D call TRBD2 (6 bases). The CDR3 loop spans 14 amino acids. Between the trimmed V and J ends, which lost 4 bases and 3 bases, there was a span of 13 bases. The germline gives CDR1 LGHDT, CDR2 YNNKEL (reference sequence). The CDR3 DNA is TGTGCCAGCAGCCGGACCGGGGGAATCTACGAGCAGTACTTC. Residues: CASSRTGGIYEQYF.

The chain couples TRBV5-6 to TRBJ1-1; D perhaps matches TRBD1 (6 bases). Trimming took off 0 bases at V and 4 bases at J, with 13 bases between the two ends. Germline values: CDR1 SGHDT, CDR2 YYEEEE. The CDR3 totals 15 residues. This chain's CDR3 is CASSLGGRIVTEAFF. CDR3 DNA sequence: TGTGCCAGCAGCTTGGGGGGGCGGATCGTCACTGAAGCTTTCTTT.

The chain links TRBV7-8 to TRBJ2-3, with D possibly being TRBD2 (6 bases). The CDR3 has 16 residues. Germline CDR1 SGHVS, CDR2 FQNEAQ. V lost 8 bases to trimming and J lost 0 bases, with 18 bases between them. CDR3 nucleotides: TGTGCCAGCTCGTATATCGGCGGGGCTAGCACAGATACGCAGTATTTT. Residues: CASSYIGGASTDTQYF.

The J gene is TRBJ1-5, the V gene TRBV6-6; possible D gene TRBD1, 5 bases. This CDR3 spans 15 amino acids. CDR1 is MNHNY and CDR2 is SVGAGI in the germline V gene (reference sequence). V lost 0 bases, J lost 7 bases, and 13 bases lay in between. The CDR3 region is CASSYSIYGTQPQHF. The CDR3 DNA reads TGTGCCAGCAGTTACTCGATTTATGGGACCCAGCCCCAGCATTTT.

V is TRBV20-1 and J is TRBJ2-5, with 8 bases that match TRBD2. The germline V gene has CDR1 DFQATT and CDR2 SNEGSKA (reference sequence). The junction had 16 bases not matched to a gene; V was cut back by 2 bases and J by 5 bases. CDR3 length equals 17 residues. The CDR3: CSARQTSGSLGRETQYF. The DNA of the CDR3 is TGCAGTGCTAGACAAACGAGCGGGAGTTTGGGGAGGGAGACCCAGTACTTC.

This clonotype was seen a handful of times. The chain employs TRBV19 and TRBJ2-4; D gene unclear. Germline CDR1 LNHDA, CDR2 SQIVND (reference sequence). With 3 bases removed from V and 8 bases from J, the gap between germline ends came to 14 bases. The CDR3 is made up of 14 amino acids. CDR3 coding DNA: TGTGCCAGTAGTATCCAACCCCAAGTCGACATTCAGTACTTC. Translating gives CASSIQPQVDIQYF.

V and J are TRBV11-3 and TRBJ2-1; D perhaps matches TRBD2 (5 bases). V was trimmed by 1 base and J by 4 bases, leaving 14 bases between them. CDR3 length: 16 amino acids. The V gene's germline CDR1 is SGHNT and CDR2 YENEEA. Here the CDR3 reads CASSLASGTAYNEQFF. Written as DNA, the CDR3 is TGTGCCAGCAGCTTAGCCTCGGGAACTGCTTACAATGAGCAGTTCTTC.

The chain employs TRBV7-2 and TRBJ2-1; 7 positions agree with TRBD2. Losses at the gene ends were 1 base for V and 4 bases for J; bases not matched to a gene: 4. The germline V gene encodes CDR1 SGHTA and CDR2 FQGNSA. CDR3 length: 15 residues. The CDR3 spells CASSLVVGGYNEQFF. CDR3 nucleotide sequence: TGTGCCAGCAGCTTAGTGGTGGGAGGGTACAATGAGCAGTTCTTC.